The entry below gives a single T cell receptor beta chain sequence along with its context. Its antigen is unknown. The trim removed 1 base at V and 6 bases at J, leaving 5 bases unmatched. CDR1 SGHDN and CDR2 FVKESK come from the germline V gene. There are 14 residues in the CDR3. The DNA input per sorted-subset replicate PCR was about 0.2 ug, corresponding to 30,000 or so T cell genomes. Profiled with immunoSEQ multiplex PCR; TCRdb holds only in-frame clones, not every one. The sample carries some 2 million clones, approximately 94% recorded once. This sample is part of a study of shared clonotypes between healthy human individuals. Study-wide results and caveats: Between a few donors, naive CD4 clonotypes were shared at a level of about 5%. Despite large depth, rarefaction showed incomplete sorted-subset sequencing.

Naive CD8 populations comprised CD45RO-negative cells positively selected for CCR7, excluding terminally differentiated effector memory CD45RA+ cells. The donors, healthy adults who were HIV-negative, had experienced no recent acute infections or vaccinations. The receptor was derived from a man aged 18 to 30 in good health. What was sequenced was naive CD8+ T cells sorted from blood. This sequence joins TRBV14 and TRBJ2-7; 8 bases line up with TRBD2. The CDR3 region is CASSQVSGESEQYF. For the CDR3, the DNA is TGTGCCAGCAGCCAAGTTAGCGGGGAAAGCGAGCAGTACTTC. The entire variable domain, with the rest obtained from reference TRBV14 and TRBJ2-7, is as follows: EAGVTQFPSHSVIEKGQTVTLRCDPISGHDNLYWYRRVMGKEIKFLLHFVKESKQDESGMPNNRFLAERTGGTYSTLKVQPAELEDSGVYFCASSQVSGESEQYFGPGTRLTVT.